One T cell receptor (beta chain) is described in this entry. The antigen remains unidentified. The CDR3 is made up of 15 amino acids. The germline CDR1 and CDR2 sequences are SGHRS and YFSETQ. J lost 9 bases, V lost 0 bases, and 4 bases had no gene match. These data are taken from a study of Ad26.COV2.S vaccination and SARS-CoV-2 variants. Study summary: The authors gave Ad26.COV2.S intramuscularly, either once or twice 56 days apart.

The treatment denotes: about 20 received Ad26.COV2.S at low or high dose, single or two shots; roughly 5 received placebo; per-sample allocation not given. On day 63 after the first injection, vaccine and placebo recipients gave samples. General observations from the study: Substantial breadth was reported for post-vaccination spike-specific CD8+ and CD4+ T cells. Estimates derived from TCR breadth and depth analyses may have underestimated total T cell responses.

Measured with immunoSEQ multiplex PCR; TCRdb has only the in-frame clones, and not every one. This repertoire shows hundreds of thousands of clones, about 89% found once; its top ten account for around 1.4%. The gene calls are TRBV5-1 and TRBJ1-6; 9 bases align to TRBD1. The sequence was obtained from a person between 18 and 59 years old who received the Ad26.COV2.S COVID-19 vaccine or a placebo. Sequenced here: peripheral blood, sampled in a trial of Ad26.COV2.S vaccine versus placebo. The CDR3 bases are TGCGCCAGCAGCTTGGGGGACAGGGACAGTTCACCCCTCCACTTT. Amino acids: CASSLGDRDSSPLHF.